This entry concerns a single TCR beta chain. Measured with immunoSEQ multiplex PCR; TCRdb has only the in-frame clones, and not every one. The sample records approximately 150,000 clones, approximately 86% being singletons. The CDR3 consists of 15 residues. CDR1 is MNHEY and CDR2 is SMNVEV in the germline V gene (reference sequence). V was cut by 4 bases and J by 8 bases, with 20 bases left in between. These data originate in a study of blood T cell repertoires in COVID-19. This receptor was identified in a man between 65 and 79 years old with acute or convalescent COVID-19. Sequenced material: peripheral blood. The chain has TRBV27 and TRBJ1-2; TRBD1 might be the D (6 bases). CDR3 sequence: CASSSPIGGGGGYTF. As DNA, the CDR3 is TGTGCCAGCAGTTCCCCCATCGGGGGGGGCGGGGGCTACACCTTC.